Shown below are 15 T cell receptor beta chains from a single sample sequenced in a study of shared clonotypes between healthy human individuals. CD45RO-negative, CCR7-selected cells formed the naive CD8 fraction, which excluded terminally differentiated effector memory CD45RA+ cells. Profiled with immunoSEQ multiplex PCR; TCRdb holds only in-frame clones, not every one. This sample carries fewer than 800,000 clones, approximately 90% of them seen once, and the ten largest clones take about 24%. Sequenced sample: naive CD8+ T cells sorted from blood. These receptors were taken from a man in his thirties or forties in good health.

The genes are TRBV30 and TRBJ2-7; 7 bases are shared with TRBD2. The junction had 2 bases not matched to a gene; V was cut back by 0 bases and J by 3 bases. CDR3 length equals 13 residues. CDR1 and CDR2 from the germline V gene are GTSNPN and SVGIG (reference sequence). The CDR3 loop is CAWSVTGGYEQYF. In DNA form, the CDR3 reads TGTGCCTGGAGTGTAACGGGGGGCTACGAGCAGTACTTC.

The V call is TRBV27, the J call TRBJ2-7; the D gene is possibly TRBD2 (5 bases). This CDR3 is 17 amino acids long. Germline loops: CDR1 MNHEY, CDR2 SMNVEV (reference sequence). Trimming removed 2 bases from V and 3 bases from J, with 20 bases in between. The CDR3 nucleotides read TGTGCCAGCAGTTTAAAAGCCAACTACGGACGGGACTACGAGCAGTACTTC. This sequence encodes CASSLKANYGRDYEQYF.

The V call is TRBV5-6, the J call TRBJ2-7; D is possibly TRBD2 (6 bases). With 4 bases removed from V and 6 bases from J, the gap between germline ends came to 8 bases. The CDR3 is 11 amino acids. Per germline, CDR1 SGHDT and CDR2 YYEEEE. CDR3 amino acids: CASSVGGEQYF. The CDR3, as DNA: TGTGCCAGCAGCGTCGGGGGCGAGCAGTACTTC.

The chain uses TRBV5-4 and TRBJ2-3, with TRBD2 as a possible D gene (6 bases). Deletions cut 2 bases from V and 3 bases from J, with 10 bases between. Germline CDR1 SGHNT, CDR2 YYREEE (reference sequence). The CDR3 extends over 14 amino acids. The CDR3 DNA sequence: TGTGCCAGCAGCTTACGGGAGAGGACAGATACGCAGTATTTT. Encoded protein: CASSLRERTDTQYF.

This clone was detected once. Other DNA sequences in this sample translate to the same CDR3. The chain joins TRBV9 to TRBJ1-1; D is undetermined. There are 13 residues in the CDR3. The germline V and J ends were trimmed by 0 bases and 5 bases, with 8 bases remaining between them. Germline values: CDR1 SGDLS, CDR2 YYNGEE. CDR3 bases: TGTGCCAGCAGCGTAGTTACGGGGACTGAAGCTTTCTTT. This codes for CASSVVTGTEAFF.

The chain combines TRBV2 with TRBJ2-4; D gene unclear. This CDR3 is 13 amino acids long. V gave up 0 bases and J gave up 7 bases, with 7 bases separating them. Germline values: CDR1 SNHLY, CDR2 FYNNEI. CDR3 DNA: TGTGCCAGCAGTGAAGCTGTAGTGAACATTCAGTACTTC. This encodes CASSEAVVNIQYF.

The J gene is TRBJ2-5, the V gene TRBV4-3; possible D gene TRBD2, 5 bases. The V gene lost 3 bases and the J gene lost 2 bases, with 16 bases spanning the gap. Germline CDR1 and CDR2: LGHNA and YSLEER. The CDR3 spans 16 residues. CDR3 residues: CASSQALGMGQETQYF. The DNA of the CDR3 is TGCGCCAGCAGCCAGGCACTCGGGATGGGACAAGAGACCCAGTACTTC.

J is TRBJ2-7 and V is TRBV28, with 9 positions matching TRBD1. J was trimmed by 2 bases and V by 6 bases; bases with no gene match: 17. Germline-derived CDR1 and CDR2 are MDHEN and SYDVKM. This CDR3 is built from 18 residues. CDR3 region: CASRTRRADRGFAYEQYF. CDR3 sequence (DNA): TGTGCCAGCAGAACGCGGCGGGCGGACAGGGGTTTCGCCTACGAGCAGTACTTC.

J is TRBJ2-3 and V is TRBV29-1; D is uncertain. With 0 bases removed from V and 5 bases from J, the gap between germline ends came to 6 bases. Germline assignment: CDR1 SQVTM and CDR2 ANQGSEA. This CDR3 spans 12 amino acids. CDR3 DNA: TGCAGCGTTGAAGAGGACGGAGATACGCAGTATTTT. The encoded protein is CSVEEDGDTQYF.

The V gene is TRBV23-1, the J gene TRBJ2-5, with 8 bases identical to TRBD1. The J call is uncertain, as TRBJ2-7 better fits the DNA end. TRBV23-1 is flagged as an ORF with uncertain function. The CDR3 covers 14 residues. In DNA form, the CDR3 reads TGCGCCAGCAGTCCGTGGACAGGGAGCTACGAGCAGTACTTC. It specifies CASSPWTGSYEQYF.

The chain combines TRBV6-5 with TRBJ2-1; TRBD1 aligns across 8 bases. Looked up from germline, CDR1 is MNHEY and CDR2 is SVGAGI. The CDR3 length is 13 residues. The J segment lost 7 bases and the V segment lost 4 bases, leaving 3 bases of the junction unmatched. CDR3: CASSLQGANEQFF. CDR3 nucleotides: TGTGCCAGCAGTTTGCAGGGGGCGAATGAGCAGTTCTTC.

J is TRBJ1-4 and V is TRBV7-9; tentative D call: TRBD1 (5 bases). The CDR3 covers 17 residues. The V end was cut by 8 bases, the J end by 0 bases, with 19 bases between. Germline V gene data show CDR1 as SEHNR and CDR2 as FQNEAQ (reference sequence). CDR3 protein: CASETWGGMATNEKLFF. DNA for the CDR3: TGTGCCAGCGAAACCTGGGGGGGGATGGCAACTAATGAAAAACTGTTTTTT.

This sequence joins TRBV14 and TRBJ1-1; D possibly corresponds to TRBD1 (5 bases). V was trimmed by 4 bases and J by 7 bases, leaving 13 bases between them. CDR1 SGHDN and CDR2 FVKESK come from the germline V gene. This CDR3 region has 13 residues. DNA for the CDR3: TGTGCCAGCAGCCTCGGGGCCTCTTATGAAGCTTTCTTT. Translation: CASSLGASYEAFF.

The chain's CDR3 is CASSQVVQSSYEQYF. CDR3 DNA: TGCGCCAGCAGCCAAGTGGTACAGAGCTCCTACGAGCAGTACTTC. The V gene is TRBV4-3, the J gene TRBJ2-7; no definite D call. This CDR3 contains 15 residues. Germline-derived CDR1 and CDR2 are LGHNA and YSLEER. V was shortened by 1 base and J by 0 bases, with 10 bases between the two germline ends.

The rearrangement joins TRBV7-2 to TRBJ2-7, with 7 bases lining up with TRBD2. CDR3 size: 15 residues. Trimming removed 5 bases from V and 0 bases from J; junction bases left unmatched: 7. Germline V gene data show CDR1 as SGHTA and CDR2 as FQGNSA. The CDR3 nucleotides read TGTGCCAGCAGCCTCGGGCTAGCGGACTCCTACGAGCAGTACTTC. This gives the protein CASSLGLADSYEQYF.